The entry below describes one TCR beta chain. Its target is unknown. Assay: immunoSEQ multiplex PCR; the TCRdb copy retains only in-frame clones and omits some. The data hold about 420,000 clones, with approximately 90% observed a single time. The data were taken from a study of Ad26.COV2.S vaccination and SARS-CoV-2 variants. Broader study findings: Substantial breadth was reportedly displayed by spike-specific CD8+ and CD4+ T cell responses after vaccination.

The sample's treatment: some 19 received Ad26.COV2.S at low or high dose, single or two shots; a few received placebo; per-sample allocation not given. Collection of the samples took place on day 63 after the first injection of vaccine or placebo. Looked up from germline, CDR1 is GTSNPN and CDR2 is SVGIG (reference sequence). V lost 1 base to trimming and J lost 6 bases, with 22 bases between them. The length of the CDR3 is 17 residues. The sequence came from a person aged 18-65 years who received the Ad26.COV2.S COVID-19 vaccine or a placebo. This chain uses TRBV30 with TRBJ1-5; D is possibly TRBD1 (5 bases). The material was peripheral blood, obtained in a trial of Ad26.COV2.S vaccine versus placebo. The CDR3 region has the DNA TGTGCCTGGAGTGCCCCGGGACGGCTGGTAAAGAGTCAGCCCCAGCATTTT. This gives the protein CAWSAPGRLVKSQPQHF.